This T cell receptor (beta chain) emerged from a study of T cell responses to AZD1222 COVID-19 vaccine. The V end lost 6 bases, the J end lost 4 bases, and 21 bases lay between the germline ends. This CDR3 region has 16 residues. Germline V gene data show CDR1 as MNHEY and CDR2 as SVGAGI. This clone came up once. Its antigen is as yet unknown. Findings and caveats of the study: Females outnumbered males among donors, who were mostly white British; clonal diversity was possibly underestimated.

Assay used: immunoSEQ multiplex PCR; TCRdb lists only in-frame clones, some missing. Of over 110,000 clones detected, approximately 94% appear once; the ten largest clones hold 4.5% to 5.5%. The rearrangement joins TRBV6-5 to TRBJ2-5, with D perhaps matching TRBD1 or TRBD2 (5 bases each). This sample comprised peripheral blood, obtained on day 0 of AZD1222 vaccination. The clonotype was recovered from an adult in good health. The CDR3 DNA follows: TGTGCCAGCAGATACCGCCGGTGGGCCGGGACAGAGACCCAGTACTTC. Amino acids: CASRYRRWAGTETQYF.